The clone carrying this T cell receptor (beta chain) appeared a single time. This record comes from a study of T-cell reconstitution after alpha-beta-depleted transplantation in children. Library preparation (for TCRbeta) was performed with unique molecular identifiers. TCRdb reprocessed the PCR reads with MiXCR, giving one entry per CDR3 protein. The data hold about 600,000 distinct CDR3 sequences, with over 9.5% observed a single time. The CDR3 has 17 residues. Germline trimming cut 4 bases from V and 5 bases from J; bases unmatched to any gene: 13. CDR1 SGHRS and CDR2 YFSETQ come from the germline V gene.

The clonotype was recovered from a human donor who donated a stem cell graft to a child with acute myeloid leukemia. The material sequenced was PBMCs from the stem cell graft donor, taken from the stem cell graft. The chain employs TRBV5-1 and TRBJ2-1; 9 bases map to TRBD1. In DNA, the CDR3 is TGCGCCAGCAGCGTCCGGGACAGGGCCAGAATAAACAATGAGCAGTTCTTC. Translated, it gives CASSVRDRARINNEQFF.